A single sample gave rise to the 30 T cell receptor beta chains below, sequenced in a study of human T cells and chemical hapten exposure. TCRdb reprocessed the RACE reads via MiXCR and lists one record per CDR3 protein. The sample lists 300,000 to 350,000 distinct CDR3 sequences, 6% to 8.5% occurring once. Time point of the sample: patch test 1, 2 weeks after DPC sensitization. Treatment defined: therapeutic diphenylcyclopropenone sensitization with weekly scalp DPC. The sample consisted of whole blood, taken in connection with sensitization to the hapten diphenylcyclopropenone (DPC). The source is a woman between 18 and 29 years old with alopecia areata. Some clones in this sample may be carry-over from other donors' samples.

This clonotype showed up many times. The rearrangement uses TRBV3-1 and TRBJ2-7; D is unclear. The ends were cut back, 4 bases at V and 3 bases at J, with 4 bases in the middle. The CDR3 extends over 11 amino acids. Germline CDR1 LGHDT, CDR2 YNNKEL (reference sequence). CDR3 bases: TGTGCCAGCAGCCTTCACTACGAGCAGTACTTC. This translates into CASSLHYEQYF.

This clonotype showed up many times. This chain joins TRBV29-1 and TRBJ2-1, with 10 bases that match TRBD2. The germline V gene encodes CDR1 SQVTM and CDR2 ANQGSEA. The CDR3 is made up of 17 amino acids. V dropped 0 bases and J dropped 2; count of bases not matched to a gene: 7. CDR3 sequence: CSVEDSGLADTYNEQFF. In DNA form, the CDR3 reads TGCAGCGTTGAAGACTCTGGACTAGCGGATACCTACAATGAGCAGTTCTTC.

The CDR3 here is CSVTIAGITDTQYF. Here the CDR3 DNA reads TGCAGCGTTACAATAGCGGGGATTACAGATACGCAGTATTTT. The J gene is TRBJ2-3, the V gene TRBV29-1; 8 nucleotides agree with TRBD2. V dropped 5 bases and J dropped 3; count of bases not matched to a gene: 7. Germline V CDR1 and CDR2: SQVTM, ANQGSEA. The length of the CDR3 is 14 residues.

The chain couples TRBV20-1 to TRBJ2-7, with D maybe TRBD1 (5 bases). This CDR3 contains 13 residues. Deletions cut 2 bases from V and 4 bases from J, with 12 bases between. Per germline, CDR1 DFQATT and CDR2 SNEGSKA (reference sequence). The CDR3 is CSARRRTKYEQYF. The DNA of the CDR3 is TGCAGTGCTAGACGTCGGACAAAATACGAGCAGTACTTC.

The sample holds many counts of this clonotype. CDR3 coding DNA: TGTGCCATCAGTGAGGTACAAGATACGCAGTATTTT. This encodes CAISEVQDTQYF. This chain links TRBV10-3 with TRBJ2-3; D is unresolved. The CDR3 consists of 12 residues. From germline, CDR1 is ENHRY and CDR2 SYGVKD. V lost 2 bases, J lost 5 bases, and 5 bases lay in between.

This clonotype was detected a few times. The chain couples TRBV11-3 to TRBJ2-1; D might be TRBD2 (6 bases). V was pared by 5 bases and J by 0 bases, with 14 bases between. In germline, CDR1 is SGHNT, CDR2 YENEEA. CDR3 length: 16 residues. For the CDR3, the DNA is TGTGCCAGCAGCCCGAATAGCGGAAGCTCCTACAATGAGCAGTTCTTC. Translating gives CASSPNSGSSYNEQFF.

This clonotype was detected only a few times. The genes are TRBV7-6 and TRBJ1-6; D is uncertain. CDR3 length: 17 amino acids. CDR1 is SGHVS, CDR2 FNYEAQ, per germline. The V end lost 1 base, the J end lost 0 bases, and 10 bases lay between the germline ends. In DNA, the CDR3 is TGTGCCAGCAGCTTAGGTCCGAGGAACTCCTATAATTCACCCCTCCACTTT. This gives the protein CASSLGPRNSYNSPLHF.

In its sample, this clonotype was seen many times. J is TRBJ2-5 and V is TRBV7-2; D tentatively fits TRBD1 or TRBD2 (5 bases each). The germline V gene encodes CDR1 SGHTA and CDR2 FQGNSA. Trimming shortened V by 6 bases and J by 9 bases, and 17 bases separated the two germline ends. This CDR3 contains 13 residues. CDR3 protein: CASRRGGEMAQYF. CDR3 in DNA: TGTGCCAGCAGGAGGGGCGGCGAGATGGCCCAGTACTTC.

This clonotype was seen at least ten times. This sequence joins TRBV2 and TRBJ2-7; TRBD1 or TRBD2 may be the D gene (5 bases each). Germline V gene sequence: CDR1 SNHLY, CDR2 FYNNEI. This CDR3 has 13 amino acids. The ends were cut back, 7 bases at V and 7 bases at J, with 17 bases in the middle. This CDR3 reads CASNRDPRLEQYF. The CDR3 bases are TGTGCCAGCAATCGGGACCCCCGGCTGGAGCAGTACTTC.

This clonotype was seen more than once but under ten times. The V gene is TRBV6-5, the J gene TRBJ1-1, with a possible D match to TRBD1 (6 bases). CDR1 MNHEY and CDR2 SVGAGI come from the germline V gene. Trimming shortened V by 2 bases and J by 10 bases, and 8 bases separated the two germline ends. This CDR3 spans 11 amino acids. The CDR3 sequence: CASSYGGGAFF. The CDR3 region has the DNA TGTGCCAGCAGTTACGGAGGGGGAGCTTTCTTT.

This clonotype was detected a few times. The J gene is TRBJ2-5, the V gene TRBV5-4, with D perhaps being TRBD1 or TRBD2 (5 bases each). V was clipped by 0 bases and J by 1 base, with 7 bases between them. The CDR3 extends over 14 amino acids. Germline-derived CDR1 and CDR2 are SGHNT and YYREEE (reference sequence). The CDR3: CASSLAGPQETQYF. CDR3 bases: TGTGCCAGCAGCTTGGCGGGACCCCAAGAGACCCAGTACTTC. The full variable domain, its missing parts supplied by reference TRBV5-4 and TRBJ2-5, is ETGVTQSPTHLIKTRGQQVTLRCSSQSGHNTVSWYQQALGQGPQFIFQYYREEENGRGNFPPRFSGLQFPNYSSELNVNALELDDSALYLCASSLAGPQETQYFGPGTRLLVL.

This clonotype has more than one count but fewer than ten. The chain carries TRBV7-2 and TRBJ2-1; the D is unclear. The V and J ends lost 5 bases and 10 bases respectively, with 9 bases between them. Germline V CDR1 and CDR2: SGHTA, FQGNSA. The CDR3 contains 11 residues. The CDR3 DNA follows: TGTGCCAGCAGCCAGCGTCAGGAGCAGTTCTTC. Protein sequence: CASSQRQEQFF.

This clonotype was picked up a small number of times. CDR3 sequence reads: CSASQVTEAFF. The CDR3 DNA sequence: TGCAGTGCTAGCCAGGTCACTGAAGCTTTCTTT. This chain uses TRBV20-1 with TRBJ1-1; D gene uncertain. The CDR3 loop spans 11 amino acids. CDR1 DFQATT and CDR2 SNEGSKA come from the germline V gene (reference sequence). The ends were cut back, 3 bases at V and 4 bases at J, with 6 bases in the middle.

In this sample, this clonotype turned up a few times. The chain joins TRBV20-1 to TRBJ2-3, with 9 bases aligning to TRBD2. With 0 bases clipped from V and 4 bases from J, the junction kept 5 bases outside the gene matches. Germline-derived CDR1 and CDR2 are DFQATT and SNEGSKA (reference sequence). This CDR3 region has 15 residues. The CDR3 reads CSARDARGGPDTQYF. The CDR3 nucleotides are TGCAGTGCTAGAGACGCGCGGGGGGGCCCAGATACGCAGTATTTT.

CDR3 residues: CASSAGQGAWNTEAFF. CDR3 sequence (DNA): TGTGCCAGCAGCGCCGGACAGGGAGCGTGGAACACTGAAGCTTTCTTT. This rearrangement joins TRBV6-5 to TRBJ1-1, with 8 bases that match TRBD1. Germline lookup yields CDR1 MNHEY and CDR2 SVGAGI. The CDR3 length is 16 residues. Germline trimming cut 6 bases from V and 1 base from J; bases unmatched to any gene: 10.

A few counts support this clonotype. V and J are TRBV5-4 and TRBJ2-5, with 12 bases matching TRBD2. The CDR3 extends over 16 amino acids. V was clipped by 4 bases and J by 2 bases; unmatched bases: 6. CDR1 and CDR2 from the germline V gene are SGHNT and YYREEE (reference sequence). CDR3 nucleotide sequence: TGTGCCAGCAGCGCAGCCGGGACTAGCGGGCAAGAGACCCAGTACTTC. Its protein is CASSAAGTSGQETQYF. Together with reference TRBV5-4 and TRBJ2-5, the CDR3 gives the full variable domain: ETGVTQSPTHLIKTRGQQVTLRCSSQSGHNTVSWYQQALGQGPQFIFQYYREEENGRGNFPPRFSGLQFPNYSSELNVNALELDDSALYLCASSAAGTSGQETQYFGPGTRLLVL.

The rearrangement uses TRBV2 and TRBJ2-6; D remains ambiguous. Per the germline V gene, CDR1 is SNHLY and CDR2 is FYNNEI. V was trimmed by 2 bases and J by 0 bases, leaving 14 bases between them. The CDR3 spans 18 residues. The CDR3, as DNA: TGTGCCAGCAGTGAAAACCTCCCTGGATCCTCTGGGGCCAACGTCCTGACTTTC. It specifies CASSENLPGSSGANVLTF.

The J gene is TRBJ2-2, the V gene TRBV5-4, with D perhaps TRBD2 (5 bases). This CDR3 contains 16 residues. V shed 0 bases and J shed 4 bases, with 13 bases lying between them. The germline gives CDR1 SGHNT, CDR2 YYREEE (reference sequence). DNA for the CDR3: TGTGCCAGCAGCTTGGTACGGGGATGGGGCACCGGGGAGCTGTTTTTT. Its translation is CASSLVRGWGTGELFF.

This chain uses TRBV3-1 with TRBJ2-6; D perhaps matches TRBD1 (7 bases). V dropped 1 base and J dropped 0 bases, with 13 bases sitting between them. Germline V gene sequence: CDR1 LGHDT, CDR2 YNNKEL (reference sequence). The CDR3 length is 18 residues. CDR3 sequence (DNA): TGTGCCAGCAGCCAAGGCGGAGGGGGCGTCTCTGGGGCCAACGTCCTGACTTTC. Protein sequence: CASSQGGGGVSGANVLTF.

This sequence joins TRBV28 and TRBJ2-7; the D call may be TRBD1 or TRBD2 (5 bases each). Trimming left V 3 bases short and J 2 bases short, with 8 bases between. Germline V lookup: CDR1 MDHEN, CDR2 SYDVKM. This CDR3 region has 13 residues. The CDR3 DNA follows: TGTGCCAGCAGTTTCGGGACCACCTACGAGCAGTACTTC. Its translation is CASSFGTTYEQYF.

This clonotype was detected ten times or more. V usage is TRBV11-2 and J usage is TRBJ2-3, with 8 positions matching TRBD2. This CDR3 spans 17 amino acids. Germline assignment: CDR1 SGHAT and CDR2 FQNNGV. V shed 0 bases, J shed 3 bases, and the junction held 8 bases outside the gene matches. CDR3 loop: CASSLDLAGRSTDTQYF. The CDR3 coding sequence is TGTGCCAGCAGCTTAGATCTAGCGGGTAGAAGTACAGATACGCAGTATTTT. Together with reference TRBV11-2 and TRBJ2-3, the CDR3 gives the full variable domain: EAGVAQSPRYKIIEKRQSVAFWCNPISGHATLYWYQQILGQGPKLLIQFQNNGVVDDSQLPKDRFSAERLKGVDSTLKIQPAKLEDSAVYLCASSLDLAGRSTDTQYFGPGTRLTVL.

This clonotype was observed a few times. In DNA form, the CDR3 reads TGCGCCAGCAGGCCCAATACTGGAAACACCATATATTTT. Translating gives CASRPNTGNTIYF. This sequence joins TRBV5-1 and TRBJ1-3; D call uncertain. CDR1 is SGHRS and CDR2 is YFSETQ in the germline V gene. The CDR3 covers 13 residues. V was cut by 5 bases and J by 2 bases, with 8 bases left in between.

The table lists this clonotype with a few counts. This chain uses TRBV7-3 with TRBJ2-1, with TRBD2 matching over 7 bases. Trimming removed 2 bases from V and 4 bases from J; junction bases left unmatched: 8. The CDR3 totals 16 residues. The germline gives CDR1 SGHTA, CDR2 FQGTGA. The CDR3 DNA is TGTGCCAGCAGCTTAGCTCCTAGCGGAGGTTACAATGAGCAGTTCTTC. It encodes CASSLAPSGGYNEQFF.

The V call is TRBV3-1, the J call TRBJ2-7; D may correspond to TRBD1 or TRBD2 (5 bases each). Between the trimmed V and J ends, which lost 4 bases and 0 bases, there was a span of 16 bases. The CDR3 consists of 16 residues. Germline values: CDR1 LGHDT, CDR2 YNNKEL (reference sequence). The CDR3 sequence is CASSPSGRGASYEQYF. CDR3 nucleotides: TGTGCCAGCAGCCCCAGTGGGAGAGGGGCCTCCTACGAGCAGTACTTC.

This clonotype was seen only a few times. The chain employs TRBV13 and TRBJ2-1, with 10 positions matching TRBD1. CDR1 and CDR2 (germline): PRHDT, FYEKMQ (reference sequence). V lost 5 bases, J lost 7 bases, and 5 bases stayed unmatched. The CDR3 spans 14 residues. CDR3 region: CASSPRQGANEQFF. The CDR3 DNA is TGTGCCAGCAGCCCGAGACAGGGGGCGAATGAGCAGTTCTTC.

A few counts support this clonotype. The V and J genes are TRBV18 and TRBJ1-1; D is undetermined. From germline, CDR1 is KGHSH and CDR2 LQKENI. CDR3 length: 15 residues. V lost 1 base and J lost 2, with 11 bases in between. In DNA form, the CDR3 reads TGTGCCAGCTCACCACAGAAAGGATTTAACACTGAAGCTTTCTTT. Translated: CASSPQKGFNTEAFF. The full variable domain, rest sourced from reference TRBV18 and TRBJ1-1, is NAGVMQNPRHLVRRRGQEARLRCSPMKGHSHVYWYRQLPEEGLKFMVYLQKENIIDESGMPKERFSAEFPKEGPSILRIQQVVRGDSAAYFCASSPQKGFNTEAFFGQGTRLTVV.

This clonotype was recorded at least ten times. As DNA, the CDR3 is TGCAGTGCTAGAGATACGAGACAGGGGGCTATCGAGCAGTACTTC. This codes for CSARDTRQGAIEQYF. The chain is built from TRBV20-1 and TRBJ2-7; 10 positions match TRBD1. This CDR3 has 15 residues. CDR1 and CDR2 (germline): DFQATT, SNEGSKA (reference sequence). The V and J ends lost 0 bases and 6 bases, in that order; junction bases with no gene match: 8.

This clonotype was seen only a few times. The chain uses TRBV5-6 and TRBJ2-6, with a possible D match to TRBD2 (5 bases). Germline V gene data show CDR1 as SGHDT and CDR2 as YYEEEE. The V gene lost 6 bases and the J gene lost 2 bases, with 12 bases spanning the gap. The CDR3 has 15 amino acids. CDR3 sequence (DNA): TGTGCCAGCACCGACTCGGGGACTGGGGCCAACGTCCTGACTTTC. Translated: CASTDSGTGANVLTF.

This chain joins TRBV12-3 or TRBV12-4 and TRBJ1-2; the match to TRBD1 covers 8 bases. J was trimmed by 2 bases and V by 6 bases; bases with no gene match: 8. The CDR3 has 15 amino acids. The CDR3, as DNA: TGTGCCAGCAGCTGGGGACAGGCGGTAAACTATGGCTACACCTTC. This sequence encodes CASSWGQAVNYGYTF.

For the CDR3, the DNA is TGTGCCAGCAGTCTGATAAGCGGGGGAAGAGATACGCAGTATTTT. The encoded protein is CASSLISGGRDTQYF. The chain carries TRBV27 and TRBJ2-3, with 8 bases fitting TRBD2. CDR3 length equals 15 residues. In germline, CDR1 is MNHEY, CDR2 SMNVEV (reference sequence). Trimming at V came to 5 bases and at J to 5 bases, leaving 9 bases not matched to a gene.